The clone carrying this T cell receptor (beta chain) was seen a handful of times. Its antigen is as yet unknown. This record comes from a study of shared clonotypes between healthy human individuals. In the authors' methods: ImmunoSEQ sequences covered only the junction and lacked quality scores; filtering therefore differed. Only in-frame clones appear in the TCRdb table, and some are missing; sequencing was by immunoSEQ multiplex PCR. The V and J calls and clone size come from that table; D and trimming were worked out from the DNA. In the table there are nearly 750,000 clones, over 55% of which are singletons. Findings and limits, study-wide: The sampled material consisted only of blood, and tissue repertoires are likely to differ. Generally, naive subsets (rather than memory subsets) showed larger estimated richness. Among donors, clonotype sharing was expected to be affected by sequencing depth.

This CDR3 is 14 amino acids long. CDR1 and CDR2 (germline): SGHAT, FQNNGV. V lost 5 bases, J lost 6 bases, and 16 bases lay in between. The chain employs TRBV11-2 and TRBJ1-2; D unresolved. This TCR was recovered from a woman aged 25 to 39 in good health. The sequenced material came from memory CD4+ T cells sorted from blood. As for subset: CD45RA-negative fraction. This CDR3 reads CASSALRSFDGYTF. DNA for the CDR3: TGTGCCAGCAGCGCCTTGCGATCCTTTGATGGCTACACCTTC.